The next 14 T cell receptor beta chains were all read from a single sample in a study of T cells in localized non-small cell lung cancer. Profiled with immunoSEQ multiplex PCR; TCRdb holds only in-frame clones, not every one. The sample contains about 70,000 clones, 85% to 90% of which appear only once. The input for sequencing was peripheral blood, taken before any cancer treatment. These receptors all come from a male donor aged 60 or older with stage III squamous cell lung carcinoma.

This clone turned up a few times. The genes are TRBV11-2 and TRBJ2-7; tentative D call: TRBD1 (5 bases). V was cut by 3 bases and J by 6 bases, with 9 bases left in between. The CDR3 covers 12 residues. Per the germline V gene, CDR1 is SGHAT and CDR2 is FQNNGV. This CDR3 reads CASSFGRGEQYF. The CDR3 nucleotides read TGTGCCAGCAGCTTCGGTAGGGGCGAGCAGTACTTC.

CDR3 nucleotide sequence: TGCGCCAGCAGCCAAGATAGAACAGTCGGTACAGCACCCTATGGCTACACCTTC. Encoded protein: CASSQDRTVGTAPYGYTF. The chain links TRBV4-3 to TRBJ1-2; D uncertain. This CDR3 is 18 amino acids long. Trimming stripped 0 bases from V and 4 bases from J, with 21 bases between. Germline CDR1 LGHNA, CDR2 YSLEER.

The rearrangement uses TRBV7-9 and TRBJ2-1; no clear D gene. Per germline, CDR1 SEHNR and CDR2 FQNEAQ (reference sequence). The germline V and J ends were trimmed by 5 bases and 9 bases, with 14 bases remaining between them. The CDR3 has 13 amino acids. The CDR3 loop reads CASSLTSSSEQFF. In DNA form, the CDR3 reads TGTGCCAGCAGCCTCACCTCTAGTAGTGAGCAGTTCTTC. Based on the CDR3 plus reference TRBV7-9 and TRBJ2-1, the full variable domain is DTGVSQNPRHKITKRGQNVTFRCDPISEHNRLYWYRQTLGQGPEFLTYFQNEAQLEKSRLLSDRFSAERPKGSFSTLEIQRTEQGDSAMYLCASSLTSSSEQFFGPGTRLTVL.

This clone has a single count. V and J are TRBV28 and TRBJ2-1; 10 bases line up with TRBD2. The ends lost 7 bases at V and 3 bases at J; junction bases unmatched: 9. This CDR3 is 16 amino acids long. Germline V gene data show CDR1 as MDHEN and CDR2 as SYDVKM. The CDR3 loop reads CASNSGERGGYNEQFF. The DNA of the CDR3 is TGTGCCAGCAACTCCGGAGAGCGGGGGGGCTACAATGAGCAGTTCTTC.

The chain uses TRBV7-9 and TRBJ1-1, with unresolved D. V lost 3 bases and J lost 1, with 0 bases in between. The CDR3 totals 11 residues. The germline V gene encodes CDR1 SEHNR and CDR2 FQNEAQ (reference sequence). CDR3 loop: CASSLNTEAFF. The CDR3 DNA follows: TGTGCCAGCAGCTTGAACACTGAAGCTTTCTTT. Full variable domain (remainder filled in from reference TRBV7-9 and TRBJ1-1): DTGVSQNPRHKITKRGQNVTFRCDPISEHNRLYWYRQTLGQGPEFLTYFQNEAQLEKSRLLSDRFSAERPKGSFSTLEIQRTEQGDSAMYLCASSLNTEAFFGQGTRLTVV.

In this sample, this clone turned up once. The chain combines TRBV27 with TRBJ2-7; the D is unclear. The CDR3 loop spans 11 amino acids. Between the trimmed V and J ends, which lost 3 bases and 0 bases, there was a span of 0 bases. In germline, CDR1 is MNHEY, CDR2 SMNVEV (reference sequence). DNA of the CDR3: TGTGCCAGCAGTTTCTCCTACGAGCAGTACGTC. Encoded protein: CASSFSYEQYV.

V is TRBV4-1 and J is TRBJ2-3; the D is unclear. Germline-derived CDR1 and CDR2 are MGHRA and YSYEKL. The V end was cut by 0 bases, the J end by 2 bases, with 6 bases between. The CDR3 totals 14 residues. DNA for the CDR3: TGCGCCAGCAGCCAAGAACCGGCCACAGATACGCAGTATTTT. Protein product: CASSQEPATDTQYF.

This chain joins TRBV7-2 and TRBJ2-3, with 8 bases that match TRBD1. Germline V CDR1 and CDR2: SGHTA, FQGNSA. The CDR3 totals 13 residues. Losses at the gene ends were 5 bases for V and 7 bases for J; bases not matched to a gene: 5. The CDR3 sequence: CASSGQGSNTQYF. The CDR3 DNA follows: TGTGCCAGCAGCGGACAGGGCTCCAATACGCAGTATTTT. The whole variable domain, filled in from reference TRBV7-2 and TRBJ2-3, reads GAGVSQSPSNKVTEKGKDVELRCDPISGHTALYWYRQSLGQGLEFLIYFQGNSAPDKSGLPSDRFSAERTGGSVSTLTIQRTQQEDSAVYLCASSGQGSNTQYFGPGTRLTVL.

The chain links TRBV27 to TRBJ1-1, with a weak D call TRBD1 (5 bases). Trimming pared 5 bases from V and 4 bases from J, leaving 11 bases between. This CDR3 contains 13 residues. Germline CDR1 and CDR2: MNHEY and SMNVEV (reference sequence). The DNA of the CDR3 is TGTGCCAGCAGTCTTGGGACGGGCACTGAAGCTTTCTTT. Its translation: CASSLGTGTEAFF.

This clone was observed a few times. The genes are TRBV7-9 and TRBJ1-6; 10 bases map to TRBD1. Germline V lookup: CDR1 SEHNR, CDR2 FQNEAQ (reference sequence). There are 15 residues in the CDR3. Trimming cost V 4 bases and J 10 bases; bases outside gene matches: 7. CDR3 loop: CASSSTDRGKSPLHF. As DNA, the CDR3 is TGTGCCAGCAGCTCAACGGACAGGGGGAAGTCACCCCTCCACTTT.

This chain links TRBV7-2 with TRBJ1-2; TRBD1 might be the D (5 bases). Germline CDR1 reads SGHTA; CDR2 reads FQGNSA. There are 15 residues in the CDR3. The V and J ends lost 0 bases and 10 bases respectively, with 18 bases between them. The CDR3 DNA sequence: TGTGCCAGCAGCTTAGCGTCCTCGGGGACTCAGTACTACACCTTC. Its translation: CASSLASSGTQYYTF.

Here the CDR3 reads CASSPTRLSYNSPLHF. The CDR3 DNA is TGTGCCAGTAGCCCGACTCGGCTCTCCTATAATTCACCCCTCCACTTT. This sequence joins TRBV19 and TRBJ1-6; no definite D call. Germline values: CDR1 LNHDA, CDR2 SQIVND (reference sequence). The V end lost 6 bases, the J end lost 0 bases, and 12 bases lay between the germline ends. The CDR3 length is 16 residues.

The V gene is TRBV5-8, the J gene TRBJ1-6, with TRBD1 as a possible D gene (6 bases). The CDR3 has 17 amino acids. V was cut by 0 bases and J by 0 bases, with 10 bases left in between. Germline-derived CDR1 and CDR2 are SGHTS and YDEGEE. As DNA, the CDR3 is TGTGCCAGCAGCTTGGCCGGGGGCCTCTCCTATAATTCACCCCTCCACTTT. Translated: CASSLAGGLSYNSPLHF.

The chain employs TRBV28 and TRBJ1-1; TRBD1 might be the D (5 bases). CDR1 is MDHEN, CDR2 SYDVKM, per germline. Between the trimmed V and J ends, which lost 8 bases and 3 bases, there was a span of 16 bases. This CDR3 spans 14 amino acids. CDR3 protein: CASRKGRVDTEAFF. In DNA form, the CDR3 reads TGTGCCAGCCGCAAGGGGCGGGTGGACACTGAAGCTTTCTTT.